This note documents a single T cell receptor beta chain sequence. With V trimmed by 4 bases and J by 0 bases, 9 bases remained unmatched. Germline CDR1 is SGHRS and CDR2 is YFSETQ. This CDR3 spans 19 amino acids. This record comes from a study of blood T cell repertoires in COVID-19. For the study at large: Acute and convalescent COVID-19 samples came from the United States, Italy and Spain. T cells, B-cell-depleted T cells, or PBMCs supplied cDNA or gDNA.

In Cohort 3, a recovered donor had either two negative PCRs, clearance, or symptom resolution. The protocol was immunoSEQ multiplex PCR, while the TCRdb copy is restricted to in-frame clones and leaves out a portion. Of 320,000 or so clones listed, roughly 90% are singletons. The chain carries TRBV5-1 and TRBJ2-6, with 11 bases identical to TRBD2. The clonotype comes from a young woman who had recovered from COVID-19. The specimen sequenced was PBMCs or T cells enriched from blood (not recorded which). The CDR3 nucleotides read TGCGCCAGCAGCCATCGAGGTAGCGGGGGGGCCTCTGGGGCCAACGTCCTGACTTTC. Residues: CASSHRGSGGASGANVLTF.